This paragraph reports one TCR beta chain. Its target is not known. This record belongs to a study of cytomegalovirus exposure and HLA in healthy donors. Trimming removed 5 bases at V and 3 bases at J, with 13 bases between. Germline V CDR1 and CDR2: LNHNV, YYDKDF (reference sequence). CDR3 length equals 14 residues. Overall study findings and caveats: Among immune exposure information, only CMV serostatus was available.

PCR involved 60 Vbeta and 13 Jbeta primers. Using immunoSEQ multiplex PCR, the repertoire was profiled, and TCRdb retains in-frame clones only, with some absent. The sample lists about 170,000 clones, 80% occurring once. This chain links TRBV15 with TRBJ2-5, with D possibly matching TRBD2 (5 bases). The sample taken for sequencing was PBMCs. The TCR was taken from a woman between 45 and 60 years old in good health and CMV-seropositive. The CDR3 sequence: CATSFSSGKETQYF. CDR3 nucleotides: TGTGCCACCAGCTTTTCGAGCGGTAAAGAGACCCAGTACTTC.